A single sample is the source of the 23 T cell receptor beta chains below, sequenced in a study of blood T cell repertoires in COVID-19. Sequencing used immunoSEQ multiplex PCR; TCRdb keeps in-frame clones, though not all of them. The table shows 650,000 to 800,000 clones, with just under 90% occurring only once. Sequencing used peripheral blood. Source of these receptors: a woman under 30 with acute or convalescent COVID-19.

The rearrangement links TRBV29-1 to TRBJ2-5; TRBD1 matches 9 bases. With V trimmed by 4 bases and J by 7 bases, 4 bases remained unmatched. Per the germline V gene, CDR1 is SQVTM and CDR2 is ANQGSEA. This CDR3 spans 12 amino acids. The CDR3 sequence: CSVARQGGTQYF. The CDR3 nucleotides read TGCAGCGTTGCCCGACAGGGGGGGACCCAGTACTTC.

The rearrangement joins TRBV5-3 to TRBJ1-5, with 8 positions matching TRBD1. Being an ORF, TRBV5-3 has a function that is uncertain. Trimming removed 4 bases from V and 4 bases from J; junction bases left unmatched: 7. The CDR3 consists of 15 residues. The CDR3 bases are TGTGCCAGAAGCCGCCGACAGGGGTGGAATCAGCCCCAGCATTTT. It is translated as CARSRRQGWNQPQHF.

The rearrangement uses TRBV5-4 and TRBJ1-1; 7 nucleotides agree with TRBD1. From germline, CDR1 is SGHNT and CDR2 YYREEE (reference sequence). The CDR3 has 15 residues. J lost 3 bases, V lost 4 bases, and 9 bases had no gene match. Here the CDR3 reads CASSPTPGGHTEAFF. Written as DNA, the CDR3 is TGTGCCAGCAGCCCTACCCCAGGGGGACACACTGAAGCTTTCTTT.

This clone showed up just a few times. The genes are TRBV21-1 and TRBJ1-1; TRBD1, as called in the table, went unchecked against the DNA. TRBV21-1 is marked as a pseudogene. This CDR3 spans 18 amino acids. CDR3 region: CASSKGRDQQGEDTEAFF. CDR3 nucleotides: TGTGCCAGCAGCAAAGGTAGGGACCAACAGGGCGAGGACACTGAAGCTTTCTTT.

This clone appeared once. This rearrangement joins TRBV7-9 to TRBJ2-7; D not resolved. The germline V gene has CDR1 SEHNR and CDR2 FQNEAQ (reference sequence). The CDR3 runs to 12 residues. Between the trimmed V and J ends, which lost 5 bases and 3 bases, there was a span of 8 bases. The CDR3 spells CASSKTDYEQYF. In DNA form, the CDR3 reads TGTGCCAGCAGCAAAACAGACTACGAGCAGTACTTC.

The table lists this clone with a count of one. V and J are TRBV20-1 and TRBJ2-2; D perhaps matches TRBD2 (5 bases). V gave up 3 bases and J gave up 3 bases, with 17 bases separating them. Germline V lookup: CDR1 DFQATT, CDR2 SNEGSKA (reference sequence). CDR3 length: 16 residues. The CDR3: CSASSQLGVYTGELFF. CDR3 bases: TGCAGTGCTAGTTCACAACTCGGGGTGTACACCGGGGAGCTGTTTTTT.

The chain carries TRBV27 and TRBJ1-1; D is possibly TRBD1 (5 bases). The V gene lost 0 bases and the J gene lost 4 bases, with 15 bases spanning the gap. There are 16 residues in the CDR3. In germline, CDR1 is MNHEY, CDR2 SMNVEV (reference sequence). CDR3 loop: CASSLSSRGLSTEAFF. CDR3 nucleotide sequence: TGTGCCAGCAGTTTATCGAGCCGGGGGTTGAGCACTGAAGCTTTCTTT.

The V and J genes are TRBV7-6 and TRBJ2-7; 9 positions match TRBD1. Germline assignment: CDR1 SGHVS and CDR2 FNYEAQ. V trimming: 5 bases; J trimming: 3 bases; junction bases outside the gene matches: 8. This CDR3 contains 15 residues. The DNA for the CDR3 is TGTGCCAGCAGCCCAACCGGGACAGGGTACTACGAGCAGTACTTC. Translating it yields CASSPTGTGYYEQYF.

This rearrangement joins TRBV7-2 to TRBJ1-6; D perhaps matches TRBD1 (5 bases). Germline V lookup: CDR1 SGHTA, CDR2 FQGNSA. This CDR3 is 18 amino acids long. V was trimmed by 6 bases and J by 8 bases, leaving 26 bases between them. CDR3: CASSPGGGVGIFHSPLHF. The CDR3 region has the DNA TGTGCCAGCAGTCCCGGCGGGGGGGTAGGCATTTTTCATTCACCCCTCCACTTT.

This clone has just one count. The chain carries TRBV5-5 and TRBJ1-5; tentative D call: TRBD1 (5 bases). The CDR3 runs to 14 residues. CDR1 and CDR2 from the germline V gene are SGHKS and YYEKEE (reference sequence). Deletions cut 2 bases from V and 5 bases from J, with 11 bases between. CDR3 nucleotides: TGTGCCAGCAGCTTAGAAGGGGCCCATCAGCCCCAGCATTTT. Its protein product is CASSLEGAHQPQHF. Using reference TRBV5-5 and TRBJ1-5 for the parts outside the CDR3, the full variable domain is DAGVTQSPTHLIKTRGQQVTLRCSPISGHKSVSWYQQVLGQGPQFIFQYYEKEERGRGNFPDRFSARQFPNYSSELNVNALLLGDSALYLCASSLEGAHQPQHFGDGTRLSIL.

In this sample, this clone turned up once. J is TRBJ2-7 and V is TRBV5-1; 7 nucleotides agree with TRBD1. V lost 1 base to trimming and J lost 6 bases; unmatched junction nucleotides: 4. The V gene's germline CDR1 is SGHRS and CDR2 YFSETQ. The CDR3 extends over 13 amino acids. CDR3 nucleotides: TGCGCCAGCAGCTTGAACACAGGGGTCGAGCAGTACTTC. It translates to CASSLNTGVEQYF.

This sequence joins TRBV6-2 or TRBV6-3 and TRBJ1-1; D is ambiguous. Germline V gives CDR1 MNHEY, CDR2 SVGEGT. This CDR3 region has 14 residues. V lost 1 base and J 4 bases, leaving 10 bases between the germline ends. The CDR3 nucleotides read TGTGCCAGCAGTTACTACCAGGTTATCACTGAAGCTTTCTTT. Its translation is CASSYYQVITEAFF.

V gene TRBV5-6 combines with J gene TRBJ1-4; maybe TRBD1 (6 bases). V lost 4 bases to trimming and J lost 7 bases, with 14 bases between them. The CDR3 has 14 residues. Germline CDR1 reads SGHDT; CDR2 reads YYEEEE. CDR3: CASSEDSLGEKLFF. The DNA of the CDR3 is TGTGCCAGCAGCGAGGACAGCCTGGGTGAAAAACTGTTTTTT.

The rearrangement uses TRBV4-3 and TRBJ2-7, with TRBD1 matching over 10 bases. V trimming: 3 bases; J trimming: 2 bases; junction bases outside the gene matches: 4. The germline CDR1 and CDR2 sequences are LGHNA and YSLEER. The CDR3 spans 15 residues. CDR3 amino acids: CASSHRQGATYEQYF. The CDR3 region has the DNA TGCGCCAGCAGCCATCGACAGGGGGCTACCTACGAGCAGTACTTC.

The genes are TRBV29-1 and TRBJ2-4; TRBD1 agrees at 8 bases. The CDR3 is made up of 14 amino acids. V lost 6 bases to trimming and J lost 1 base; unmatched junction nucleotides: 5. CDR1 is SQVTM, CDR2 ANQGSEA, per germline. CDR3 protein: CSVFRQGAKNIQYF. The CDR3 DNA follows: TGCAGCGTCTTCCGACAGGGGGCCAAAAACATTCAGTACTTC.

V gene TRBV4-1 combines with J gene TRBJ2-7; TRBD2 might be the D (6 bases). The CDR3 sequence is 15 residues long. The ends were cut back, 3 bases at V and 3 bases at J, with 15 bases in the middle. Germline V gene sequence: CDR1 MGHRA, CDR2 YSYEKL. This CDR3 is CASSHPGLVHYEQYF. The CDR3 nucleotides read TGCGCCAGCAGCCACCCGGGACTTGTGCACTACGAGCAGTACTTC.

The rearrangement uses TRBV12-3 or TRBV12-4 and TRBJ1-2; D perhaps matches TRBD1 (6 bases). With 7 bases removed from V and 6 bases from J, the gap between germline ends came to 15 bases. CDR3 size: 13 residues. The CDR3 DNA follows: TGTGCCAGCAACCTGGACAGCGAAGATGGCTACACCTTC. Encoded protein: CASNLDSEDGYTF.

The gene calls are TRBV7-9 and TRBJ2-7, with 9 positions matching TRBD1. CDR1 and CDR2 (germline): SEHNR, FQNEAQ (reference sequence). CDR3 length: 14 amino acids. Trimming cost V 5 bases and J 2 bases; bases outside gene matches: 4. This chain's CDR3 is CASSQTGGTYEQYF. DNA of the CDR3: TGTGCCAGCAGCCAGACAGGGGGGACCTACGAGCAGTACTTC.

J is TRBJ2-3 and V is TRBV6-4; 8 bases map to TRBD2. CDR1 and CDR2 (germline): MRHNA, SNTAGT. CDR3 size: 16 residues. The V gene end was trimmed by 3 bases and the J gene end by 2 bases; junction bases not matched to a gene: 7. In DNA form, the CDR3 reads TGTGCCAGCAGTGATGTCGGGGGGGGATCCACAGATACGCAGTATTTT. This sequence encodes CASSDVGGGSTDTQYF.

Comments on this clone: The same CDR3 is also encoded by other DNA sequences in this sample. This chain joins TRBV7-2 and TRBJ1-5, with D tentatively TRBD1 (6 bases). This CDR3 is 15 amino acids long. In germline, CDR1 is SGHTA, CDR2 FQGNSA. The V end lost 1 base, the J end lost 4 bases, and 11 bases lay between the germline ends. The DNA of the CDR3 is TGTGCCAGCAGCTTAGGGGGGGGGCGTAATCAGCCCCAGCATTTT. Its translation is CASSLGGGRNQPQHF.

The V gene is TRBV2, the J gene TRBJ2-3; 9 bases agree with TRBD2. This CDR3 region has 14 residues. V dropped 6 bases and J dropped 3; count of bases not matched to a gene: 4. From germline, CDR1 is SNHLY and CDR2 FYNNEI. The CDR3 nucleotides are TGTGCCAGCAGCCCGGGACTAGCTACAGATACGCAGTATTTT. Translated, it gives CASSPGLATDTQYF.

The CDR3 is CASSLGQGPGYTF. For the CDR3, the DNA is TGTGCCAGCAGCTTAGGCCAGGGTCCTGGCTACACCTTC. The V gene is TRBV7-9, the J gene TRBJ1-2; a possible D gene is TRBD1 (5 bases). CDR1 is SEHNR and CDR2 is FQNEAQ in the germline V gene (reference sequence). V was shortened by 1 base and J by 7 bases, with 10 bases between the two germline ends. The CDR3 sequence is 13 residues long.

The genes are TRBV21-1 and TRBJ2-3; TRBD1, as called in the table, went unchecked against the DNA. TRBV21-1 is tagged as a pseudogene. The CDR3 consists of 16 residues. The CDR3: CASSNRGSTITDTQYF. In DNA, the CDR3 is TGTGCCAGCAGCAATAGGGGGTCCACGATCACAGATACGCAGTATTTT.